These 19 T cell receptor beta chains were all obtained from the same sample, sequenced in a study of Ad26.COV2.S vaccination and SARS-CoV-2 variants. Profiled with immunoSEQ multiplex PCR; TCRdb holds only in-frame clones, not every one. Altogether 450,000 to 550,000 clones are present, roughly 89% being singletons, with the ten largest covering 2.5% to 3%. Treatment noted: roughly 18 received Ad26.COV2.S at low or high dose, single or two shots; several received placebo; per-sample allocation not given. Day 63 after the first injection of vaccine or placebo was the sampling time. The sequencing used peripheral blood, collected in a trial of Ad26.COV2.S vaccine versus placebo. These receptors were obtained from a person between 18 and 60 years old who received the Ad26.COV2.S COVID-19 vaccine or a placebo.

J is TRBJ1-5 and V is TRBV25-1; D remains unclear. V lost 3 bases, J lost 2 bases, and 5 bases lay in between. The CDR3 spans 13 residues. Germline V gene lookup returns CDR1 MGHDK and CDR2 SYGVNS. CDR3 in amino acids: CASSEVGNQPQHF. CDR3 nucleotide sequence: TGTGCCAGCAGTGAGGTAGGCAATCAGCCCCAGCATTTT.

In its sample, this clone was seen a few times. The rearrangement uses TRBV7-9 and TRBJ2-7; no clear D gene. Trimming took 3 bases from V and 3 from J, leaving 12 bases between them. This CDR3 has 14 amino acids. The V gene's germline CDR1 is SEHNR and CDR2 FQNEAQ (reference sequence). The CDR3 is CASSFRMGFYEQYF. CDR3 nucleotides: TGTGCCAGCAGCTTCCGAATGGGCTTCTACGAGCAGTACTTC.

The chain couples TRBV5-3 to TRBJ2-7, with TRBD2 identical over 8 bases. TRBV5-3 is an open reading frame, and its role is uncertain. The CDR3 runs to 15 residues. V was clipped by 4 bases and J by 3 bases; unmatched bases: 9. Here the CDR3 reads CARSQVSGTIYEQYV. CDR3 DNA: TGTGCCAGAAGCCAGGTTAGCGGGACCATCTACGAGCAGTACGTC.

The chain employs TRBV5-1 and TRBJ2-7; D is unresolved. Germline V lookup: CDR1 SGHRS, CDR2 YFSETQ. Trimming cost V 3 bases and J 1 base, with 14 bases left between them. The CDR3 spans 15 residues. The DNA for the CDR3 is TGCGCCAGCAGCTCGGACCCGACTGCTTCCTACGAGCAGTACTTC. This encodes CASSSDPTASYEQYF. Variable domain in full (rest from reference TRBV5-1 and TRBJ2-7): KAGVTQTPRYLIKTRGQQVTLSCSPISGHRSVSWYQQTPGQGLQFLFEYFSETQRNKGNFPGRFSGRQFSNSRSEMNVSTLELGDSALYLCASSSDPTASYEQYFGPGTRLTVT.

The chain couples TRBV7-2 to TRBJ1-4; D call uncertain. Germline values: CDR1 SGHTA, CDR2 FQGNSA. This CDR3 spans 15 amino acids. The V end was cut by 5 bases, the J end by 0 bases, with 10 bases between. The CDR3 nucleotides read TGTGCCAGCAGCCCGCGACGGGCAACTAATGAAAAACTGTTTTTT. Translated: CASSPRRATNEKLFF. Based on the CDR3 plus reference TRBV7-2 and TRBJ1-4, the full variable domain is GAGVSQSPSNKVTEKGKDVELRCDPISGHTALYWYRQSLGQGLEFLIYFQGNSAPDKSGLPSDRFSAERTGGSVSTLTIQRTQQEDSAVYLCASSPRRATNEKLFFGSGTQLSVL.

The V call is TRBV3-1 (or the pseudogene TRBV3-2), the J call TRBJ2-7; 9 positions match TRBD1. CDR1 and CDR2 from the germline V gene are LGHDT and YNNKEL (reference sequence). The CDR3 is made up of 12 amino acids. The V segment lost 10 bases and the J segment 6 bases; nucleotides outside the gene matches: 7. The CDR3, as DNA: TGTGCCACCCGGGACAGGGTGTCCGAGCAGTACTTC. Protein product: CATRDRVSEQYF.

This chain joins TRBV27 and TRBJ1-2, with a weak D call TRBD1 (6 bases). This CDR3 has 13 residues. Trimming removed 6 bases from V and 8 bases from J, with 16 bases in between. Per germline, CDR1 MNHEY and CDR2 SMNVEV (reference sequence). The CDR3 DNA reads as TGTGCCAGCAGGAGGTTCCGAGGGGGGGGCTACACCTTC. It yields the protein CASRRFRGGGYTF.

Here the CDR3 DNA reads TGCGCCAGCAGCTTCAGACAGGAGGGCTACACCTTC. Translated: CASSFRQEGYTF. The gene calls are TRBV5-1 and TRBJ1-2, with D possibly matching TRBD1 (6 bases). CDR3 length: 12 amino acids. V lost 2 bases, J lost 8 bases, and 10 bases lay in between. In germline, CDR1 is SGHRS, CDR2 YFSETQ.

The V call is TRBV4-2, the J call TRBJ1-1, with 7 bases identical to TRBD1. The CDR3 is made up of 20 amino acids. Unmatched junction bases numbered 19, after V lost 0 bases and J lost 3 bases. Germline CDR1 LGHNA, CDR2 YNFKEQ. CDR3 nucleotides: TGTGCCAGCAGCCAAGATTTTCCCACGGGACAGAAGGGATCGTACACTGAAGCTTTCTTT. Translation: CASSQDFPTGQKGSYTEAFF.

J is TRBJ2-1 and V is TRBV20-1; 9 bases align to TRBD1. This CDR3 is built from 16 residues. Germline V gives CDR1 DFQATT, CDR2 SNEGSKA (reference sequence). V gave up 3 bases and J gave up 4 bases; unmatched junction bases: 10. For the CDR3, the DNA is TGCAGTGCTAGTGGGGACAGGGACGAGAGGTACAATGAGCAGTTCTTC. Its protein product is CSASGDRDERYNEQFF.

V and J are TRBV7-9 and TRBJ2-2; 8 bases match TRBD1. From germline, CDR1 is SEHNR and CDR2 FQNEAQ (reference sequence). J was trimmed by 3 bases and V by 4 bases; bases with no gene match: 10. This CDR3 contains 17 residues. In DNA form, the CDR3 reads TGTGCCAGCAGCTATGGACCCGGGACAGGTTACACCGGGGAGCTGTTTTTT. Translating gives CASSYGPGTGYTGELFF. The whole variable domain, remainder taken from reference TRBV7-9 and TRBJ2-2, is DTGVSQNPRHKITKRGQNVTFRCDPISEHNRLYWYRQTLGQGPEFLTYFQNEAQLEKSRLLSDRFSAERPKGSFSTLEIQRTEQGDSAMYLCASSYGPGTGYTGELFFGEGSRLTVL.

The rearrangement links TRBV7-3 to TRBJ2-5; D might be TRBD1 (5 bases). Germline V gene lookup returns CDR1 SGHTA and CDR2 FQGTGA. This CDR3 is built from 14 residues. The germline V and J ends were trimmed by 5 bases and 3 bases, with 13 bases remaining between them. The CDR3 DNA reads TGTGCCAGCAGCCTCCAAGGGGCAAAAGAGACCCAGTACTTC. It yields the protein CASSLQGAKETQYF.

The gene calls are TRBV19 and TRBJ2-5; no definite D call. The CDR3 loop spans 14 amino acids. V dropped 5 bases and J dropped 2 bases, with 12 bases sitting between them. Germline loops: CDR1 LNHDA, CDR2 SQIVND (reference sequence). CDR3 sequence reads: CASSLTGRQETQYF. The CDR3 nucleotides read TGTGCCAGTAGTCTGACGGGCCGACAAGAGACCCAGTACTTC. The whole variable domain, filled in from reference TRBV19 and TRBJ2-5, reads DGGITQSPKYLFRKEGQNVTLSCEQNLNHDAMYWYRQDPGQGLRLIYYSQIVNDFQKGDIAEGYSVSREKKESFPLTVTSAQKNPTAFYLCASSLTGRQETQYFGPGTRLLVL.

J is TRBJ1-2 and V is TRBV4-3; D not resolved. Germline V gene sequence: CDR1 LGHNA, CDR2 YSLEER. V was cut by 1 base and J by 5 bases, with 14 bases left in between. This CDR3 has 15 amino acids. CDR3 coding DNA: TGCGCCAGCAGCCAAGTGACGGCCGGAGGGTATGGCTACACCTTC. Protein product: CASSQVTAGGYGYTF.

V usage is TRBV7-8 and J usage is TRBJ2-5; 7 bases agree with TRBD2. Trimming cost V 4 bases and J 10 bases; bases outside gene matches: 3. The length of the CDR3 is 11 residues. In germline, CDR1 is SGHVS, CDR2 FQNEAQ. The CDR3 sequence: CASSSPGGQYF. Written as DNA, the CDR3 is TGTGCCAGCAGCTCCCCGGGGGGCCAGTACTTC. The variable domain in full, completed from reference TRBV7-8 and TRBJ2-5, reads GAGVSQSPRYKVAKRGQDVALRCDPISGHVSLFWYQQALGQGPEFLTYFQNEAQLDKSGLPSDRFFAERPEGSVSTLKIQRTQQEDSAVYLCASSSPGGQYFGPGTRLLVL.

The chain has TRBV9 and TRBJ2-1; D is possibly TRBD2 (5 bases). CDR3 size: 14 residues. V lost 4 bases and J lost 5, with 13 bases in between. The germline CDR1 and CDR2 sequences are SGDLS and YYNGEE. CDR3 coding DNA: TGTGCCAGCAGCCCCCTAGCCTTAAACAATGAGCAGTTCTTC. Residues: CASSPLALNNEQFF. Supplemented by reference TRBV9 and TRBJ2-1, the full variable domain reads DSGVTQTPKHLITATGQRVTLRCSPRSGDLSVYWYQQSLDQGLQFLIQYYNGEERAKGNILERFSAQQFPDLHSELNLSSLELGDSALYFCASSPLALNNEQFFGPGTRLTVL.

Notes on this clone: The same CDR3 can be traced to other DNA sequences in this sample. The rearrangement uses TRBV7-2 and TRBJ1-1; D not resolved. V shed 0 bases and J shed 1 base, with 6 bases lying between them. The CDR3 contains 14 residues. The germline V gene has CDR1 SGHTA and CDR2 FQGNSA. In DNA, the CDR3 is TGTGCCAGCAGCTTAGCGCCCGGGAACACTGAAGCTTTCTTT. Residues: CASSLAPGNTEAFF.

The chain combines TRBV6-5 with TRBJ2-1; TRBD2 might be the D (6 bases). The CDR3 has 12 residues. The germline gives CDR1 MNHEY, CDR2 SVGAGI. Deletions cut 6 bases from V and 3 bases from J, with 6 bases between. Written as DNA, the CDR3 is TGTGCCAGCAGGGACTACTACAATGAGCAGTTCTTC. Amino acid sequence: CASRDYYNEQFF.

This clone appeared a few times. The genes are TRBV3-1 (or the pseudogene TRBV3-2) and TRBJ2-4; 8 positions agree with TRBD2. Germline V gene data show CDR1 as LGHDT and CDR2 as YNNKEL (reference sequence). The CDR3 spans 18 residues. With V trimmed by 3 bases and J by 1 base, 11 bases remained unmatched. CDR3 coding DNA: TGTGCCAGCAGCCAGACAGCGGGGGATGCCCTGGCCAAAAACATTCAGTACTTC. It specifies CASSQTAGDALAKNIQYF.